The T cell receptor beta chain described here comes from a study of T cell responses to AZD1222 COVID-19 vaccine. General observations from the study: When two AZD1222 doses had been given, Spike-specific TCR breadth and depth rose.

TCRdb keeps only in-frame clones here, not all; method: immunoSEQ multiplex PCR. The data hold about 150,000 clones, with about nine tenths observed a single time. The germline V gene has CDR1 MDHEN and CDR2 SYDVKM. The CDR3 contains 15 residues. The V gene end was trimmed by 6 bases and the J gene end by 3 bases; junction bases not matched to a gene: 10. Comment on this clone: Its target is not known.

Sequences were derived from peripheral blood, sampled on day 0 of AZD1222 vaccination. The sequence derives from an adult in good health. The chain combines TRBV28 with TRBJ2-7; TRBD1 matches 8 bases. The CDR3 spells CASSPDRGVYYEQYF. CDR3 DNA sequence: TGTGCCAGCAGCCCAGACAGGGGTGTTTACTACGAGCAGTACTTC.